A selection of T cell receptor beta chains follows, all from one sample in a study of blood T cell repertoires in COVID-19. Some clones are missing from TCRdb's copy, which holds only in-frame ones; the method was immunoSEQ multiplex PCR. The sample includes about 120,000 clones, more than 70% of them seen just once. The source material was peripheral blood. The receptor set was obtained from a man aged 55 to 70 with acute or convalescent COVID-19. CDR3s include the opening cysteine and the closing phenylalanine or tryptophan. Fields, in order: J gene, D gene, clone size, V gene, CDR3 DNA, CDR3 protein. The D gene is left open where the match is weak. For some rows the clone size is stated as once, few or many, or as a class when expanded; others skip it.

>TRBJ2-7|.|.|TRBV25-1
TGTGCCAGCAGAGGAGGTGGACTATATAACTACGAGCAGTACTTC
CASRGGGLYNYEQYF
>TRBJ1-5|TRBD1|once|TRBV23-1
TGCGCCAGCAGTCACCTGGACAGGGAATGTCAGCCCCAGCATTTT
CASSHLDRECQPQHF
>TRBJ1-2|.|.|TRBV29-1
TGCAGCGTTGGAGGAAACTATGGCTACACCTTC
CSVGGNYGYTF
>TRBJ2-7|TRBD1|.|TRBV6-5
TGTGCCAGCAGTTACCTTAGGGACAGCTCCTACGAGCAGTACTTC
CASSYLRDSSYEQYF
>TRBJ2-2|TRBD2|medium-sized|TRBV19
TGTGCCAGCCGGGAGGGACTAGCTTTAAACACCGGGGAGCTGTTTTTT
CASREGLALNTGELFF
>TRBJ1-6|.|.|TRBV11-2
TGTGCCAGCAGCTCAAGGACGGGGAGACCCCTCCACTTT
CASSSRTGRPLHF
>TRBJ2-2|.|.|TRBV4-2
TGTGCCAGCAAAGTCTCGCCAGGCACCGGGGAGCTGTTTTTT
CASKVSPGTGELFF
>TRBJ2-2|.|.|TRBV5-1
TGCGCCAGCAGCGCAGGGTCGAACACCGGGGAGCTGTTTTTT
CASSAGSNTGELFF
>TRBJ1-1|TRBD1|.|TRBV6-2/TRBV6-3
TGTGCCAGCAGTGGCGCCGGACAGGGGAACACTGAAGCTTTCTTT
CASSGAGQGNTEAFF
>TRBJ1-2|TRBD1|.|TRBV5-1
TGCGCCAGCAGGCGGGACAGGGACTCTGGCTACACCTTC
CASRRDRDSGYTF
>TRBJ1-6|.|.|TRBV19
TGTGCCAGTAGTACTTATCCACGGGGAGGAAATTCACCCCTCCACTTT
CASSTYPRGGNSPLHF
>TRBJ2-7|.|.|TRBV14
TGTGCCAGCAGCCAAGGGACAGACCCCCCCTACGAGCAGTACTTC
CASSQGTDPPYEQYF
>TRBJ1-3|TRBD1|.|TRBV15
TGTGCCACCAGCCGGACAGGGTTGGGTGGAAACACCATATATTTT
CATSRTGLGGNTIYF
>TRBJ2-7|.|once|TRBV7-8
TGTGCCAGCAGCCCCTTTAGGACAGCCCTCCTGGAGCAGTACTTC
CASSPFRTALLEQYF
>TRBJ2-1|TRBD2|.|TRBV28
TGTGCCAGCAGTTTTAGGGGACTAGTCAGTAATGAGCAGTTCTTC
CASSFRGLVSNEQFF
>TRBJ1-1|.|.|TRBV9
TGTGCCAGCAGCGTAGGTCTACAGGCGGACACTGAAGCTTTCTTT
CASSVGLQADTEAFF
>TRBJ1-1|.|.|TRBV4-1
TGCGCCAGCGCAGGGGCGGCCGCGGTTACTGAAGCTTTCTTT
CASAGAAAVTEAFF
>TRBJ2-3|.|.|TRBV7-9
TGTGCCAGCAGCTTAAAGGGGGGCACAGATACGCAGTATTTT
CASSLKGGTDTQYF
>TRBJ2-3|TRBD2|.|TRBV28
TGTGCCAGCAGTCCCCAGACTAGCGGGGCGGCGGGCACAGATACGCAGTATTTT
CASSPQTSGAAGTDTQYF
>TRBJ1-2|.|.|TRBV5-4
TGTGCCAGCAGCTTGGAGGGCAGGGCGAACTATGGCTACACCTTC
CASSLEGRANYGYTF
>TRBJ2-7|.|few|TRBV6-6
TGTGCCAGCAGTTACGCGGGGCCGATATACGAGCAGTACTTC
CASSYAGPIYEQYF
>TRBJ1-6|TRBD1|.|TRBV5-6
TGTGCCAGCAGCTGGACAGGGGGGAATTCACCCCTCCACTTT
CASSWTGGNSPLHF
>TRBJ1-1|TRBD1|.|TRBV27
TGTGCCAGCCAGCTCCGGACAGGGTTTAACACTGAAGCTTTCTTT
CASQLRTGFNTEAFF
>TRBJ2-1|TRBD2|few|TRBV4-2
TGTGCCAGCAGCCAAGCGCGGGAGCCCTACAATGAGCAGTTCTTC
CASSQAREPYNEQFF
>TRBJ2-1|TRBD2|once|TRBV10-3
TGTGCCATCTCCAGCCAAACGGGAGGGCCGCATGAGCAGTTCTTC
CAISSQTGGPHEQFF
>TRBJ2-1|TRBD2|once|TRBV28
TGTGCCAGCAGTTCGTTTTGGACTAGCGGGAGCCATGAGCAGTTCTTC
CASSSFWTSGSHEQFF
>TRBJ2-7|TRBD2|.|TRBV7-9
TGTGCCAGCAGCCCTGCGGAAGGGAGGGGAGAGCAGTACTTC
CASSPAEGRGEQYF
>TRBJ2-5|TRBD2|.|TRBV29-1
TGCAGCGGCAGGGAGGGTGGTTTAGAGACCCAGTACTTC
CSGREGGLETQYF
>TRBJ2-7|TRBD1|once|TRBV3-1/TRBV3-2
TGTGCCAGCAGCCAAGATCCAGGGACAGCCTACGAGCAGTACTTC
CASSQDPGTAYEQYF
>TRBJ1-2|.|.|TRBV19
TGTGCCAGTAGTATAGGAGACTATGGCTACACCTTC
CASSIGDYGYTF
>TRBJ2-1|TRBD1|.|TRBV5-1
TGCGCCAGCAGCGTCGTACCGGGACAGGGCGACAATGAGCAGTTCTTC
CASSVVPGQGDNEQFF
>TRBJ2-7|.|.|TRBV6-5
TGTGCCAGTTCAAGGACATCCTACGAGCAGTACTTC
CASSRTSYEQYF
>TRBJ2-3|.|.|TRBV4-1
TGCGCCAGCAGCCAAGAGGGTAGCTTTGGCACAGATACGCAGTATTTT
CASSQEGSFGTDTQYF
>TRBJ2-3|TRBD2|.|TRBV7-3
TGTGCCAGCAGCCCTACTAGCGGGGGAACCACAGATACGCAGTATTTT
CASSPTSGGTTDTQYF
>TRBJ2-1|.|.|TRBV7-2
TGTGCCAGCAGCCAATACCCGGAGGAGCAGTTCTTC
CASSQYPEEQFF
>TRBJ1-2|TRBD1|once|TRBV6-5
TGTGCCAGCAGTTACTCGGGGACAGAAATTGGCTACACCTTC
CASSYSGTEIGYTF
>TRBJ1-1|.|.|TRBV28
TGTGCCAGCAGTTTAATACCGGGGGGCGCGGTGGCTTTCTTT
CASSLIPGGAVAFF
>TRBJ2-1|TRBD1|.|TRBV6-1
TGTGCCAGCAGTGATGGGACAGGGTCCTACAATGAGCAGTTCTTC
CASSDGTGSYNEQFF
>TRBJ2-3|.|few|TRBV24-1
TGTGCCACCAGTGCGGCGGGACCCACAGATACGCAGTATTTT
CATSAAGPTDTQYF
>TRBJ2-1|TRBD2|.|TRBV27
TGTGCCAGCAGTTTGGGGGTAGCGGGAGACGAGCAGTTCTTC
CASSLGVAGDEQFF
>TRBJ2-5|.|.|TRBV6-2/TRBV6-3
TGTGCCAGCAGTTACCTTGCAACGGGAGTGGAGACCCAGTACTTC
CASSYLATGVETQYF
>TRBJ2-1|.|once|TRBV12-3/TRBV12-4
TGTGCCAGCAGTTTCTCTCATGAGCAGTTCTTC
CASSFSHEQFF
>TRBJ2-1|TRBD2|once|TRBV14
TGTGCCAGCAGCCTAGGAGGGCTAGCGGGAGCTTCTGGGCAGTTCTTC
CASSLGGLAGASGQFF
>TRBJ2-7|.|.|TRBV7-9
TGTGCCAGCAGCCCAGGGGTCCGCGACGAGCAGTACTTC
CASSPGVRDEQYF
>TRBJ2-5|.|.|TRBV5-8
TGTGCCAGCAGCTTGGAGGGACACAAGGGGGAGACCCAGTACTTC
CASSLEGHKGETQYF
>TRBJ1-1|.|.|TRBV7-2
TGTGCCAGCAGCCCGCACCGAGTGAACACTGAAGCTTTCTTT
CASSPHRVNTEAFF
>TRBJ1-4|.|.|TRBV4-3
TGCGCCAGCAGCCAAGTAGTTGATCGGGAAAAACTGTTTTTT
CASSQVVDREKLFF
>TRBJ1-2|.|.|TRBV27
TGTGCCAGCAGTTTATCTCCGTCCGTTAACTATGGCTACACCTTC
CASSLSPSVNYGYTF
>TRBJ2-3|TRBD2|.|TRBV5-1
TGCGCCAGCAGCCTAGAAGGGTGGCTAGCGGGAGGCGCGAGCACAGATACGCAGTATTTT
CASSLEGWLAGGASTDTQYF
>TRBJ2-2|.|once|TRBV3-1/TRBV3-2
TGTGCCAGCAGCCAAGATTGGCTAGATCCCAGCACCGGGGAGCTGTTTTTT
CASSQDWLDPSTGELFF
>TRBJ1-3|.|.|TRBV6-5
TGTGCCAGCCAGGGAGGGGTCTCCTCTGGAAACACCATATATTTT
CASQGGVSSGNTIYF